This T cell receptor (beta chain) was observed in a study of vaccination and CD4 T cells after COVID-19. The study sequenced cultured CD4+ T cell DNA using the Oncomine TCR Beta short-read assay. TCRdb redid the calling of the PCR reads with MiXCR, one entry per CDR3 protein. The table lists about 6,100 distinct CDR3 sequences, approximately 50% of them singletons. About this clonotype itself: Its target is unknown.

Indicated treatment: approximately 9-day PBMC culture with coronavirus spike peptide pools or control peptides (ViraFEST assay). Prior to the COVID-19 pandemic (2011-2018), the unexposed donor's CD4+ T cells were collected. The germline gives CDR1 SEHNR, CDR2 FQNEAQ (reference sequence). The CDR3 is 11 amino acids. V gave up 5 bases and J gave up 3 bases, with 4 bases separating them. This chain links TRBV7-9 with TRBJ1-1; D is ambiguous. The clonotype comes from a human donor in good health. The sequencing sample was made of CD4+ T cells from blood, cultured in vitro. This CDR3 reads CASSKDTEAFF. Written as DNA, the CDR3 is TGTGCCAGCAGCAAGGACACTGAAGCTTTCTTT.